The rows below give T cell receptor beta chains drawn from one sample of a study of Ad26.COV2.S vaccination and SARS-CoV-2 variants. The data were produced by immunoSEQ multiplex PCR, yet TCRdb's version contains in-frame clones alone and is incomplete. The sample lists more than 350,000 clones, about 93% occurring once. The sequencing here drew on peripheral blood, taken in a trial of Ad26.COV2.S vaccine versus placebo. These receptors all stem from a person aged 18-60 years who received the Ad26.COV2.S COVID-19 vaccine or a placebo. Each CDR3 is given with its conserved first and last residue. Fields, in order: clone size, D gene, J gene, V gene, CDR3 protein, CDR3 DNA. D genes are given only for firm matches. Not all rows give a size; the values are once, few, many and, for expanded clones, a class.

.,.,TRBJ2-2,TRBV9,CASSVGVVPGELFF,TGTGCCAGCAGCGTCGGTGTTGTCCCCGGGGAGCTGTTTTTT
.,TRBD1,TRBJ1-1,TRBV4-1,CASSLYTGGGISEAFF,TGCGCCAGCAGCCTTTACACAGGGGGCGGAATCTCTGAAGCTTTCTTT
.,.,TRBJ2-2,TRBV6-2/TRBV6-3,CASSYPRGLGNTGELFF,TGTGCCAGCAGTTACCCTCGGGGGTTGGGGAACACCGGGGAGCTGTTTTTT
.,.,TRBJ2-5,TRBV13,CASSSYLGPWETQYF,TGTGCCAGCAGCTCCTACCTGGGGCCATGGGAGACCCAGTACTTC
.,TRBD1,TRBJ2-2,TRBV11-2,CASSPTGWTGELFF,TGTGCCAGCAGCCCGACAGGGTGGACCGGGGAGCTGTTTTTT
.,.,TRBJ1-1,TRBV6-6,CASSYSLVETEAFF,TGTGCCAGCAGTTACTCGCTAGTAGAAACTGAAGCTTTCTTT
.,.,TRBJ1-6,TRBV5-6,CASSLVRQNSPLHF,TGTGCCAGCAGCTTGGTCAGACAAAATTCACCCCTCCACTTT
.,.,TRBJ2-6,TRBV7-3,CASSPGFLPGANVLTF,TGTGCCAGCAGCCCAGGGTTCCTCCCTGGGGCCAACGTCCTGACTTTC
once,TRBD1,TRBJ1-5,TRBV6-2/TRBV6-3,CASSFRQGSQPQHF,TGTGCCAGCAGTTTCCGACAGGGGAGTCAGCCCCAGCATTTT
.,.,TRBJ1-3,TRBV3-1/TRBV3-2,CASSRLGSKAGNTIYF,TGTGCCAGCAGCCGCCTAGGATCGAAGGCTGGAAACACCATATATTTT
.,TRBD2,TRBJ2-1,TRBV15,CATSRDVGLAGLYNEQFF,TGTGCCACCAGCAGAGATGTGGGCTTAGCGGGTCTCTACAATGAGCAGTTCTTC
.,.,TRBJ2-2,TRBV7-7,CASSLTRTTGELFF,TGTGCCAGCAGCCTCACCCGGACCACCGGGGAGCTGTTTTTT
.,.,TRBJ1-2,TRBV12-3/TRBV12-4,CASSLGQSYTF,TGTGCCAGCAGTTTAGGGCAGAGCTACACCTTC
.,.,TRBJ2-1,TRBV20-1,CSASPRQRSSYNEQFF,TGCAGTGCTAGTCCTAGACAGAGAAGCTCCTACAATGAGCAGTTCTTC